This TCR beta chain originates from a study of persistence of HIV-infected CD4 T cells. The stimulus was lysate of CMV-infected fibroblasts, 8.5 to 10 ug/mL. Sorted nonresponding memory CD4+ T cells were CD40L-negative, CD69-negative, CD45RO-high. On this clone: The antigen remains unidentified.

Sequencing used immunoSEQ version 4 in survey mode. Generated by immunoSEQ multiplex PCR, the TCRdb table keeps only in-frame clones and is missing some. The sample carries under 60,000 clones, around 75% recorded once. The CDR3 sequence is 17 residues long. Germline V lookup: CDR1 SEHNR, CDR2 FQNEAQ (reference sequence). J lost 13 bases, V lost 3 bases, and 21 bases had no gene match. This clonotype was obtained from an adult man with HIV who was CMV-seropositive. This sample comprised CD4+ T cells sorted from PBMCs after approximately 19-hour stimulation, obtained from a patient who received antiretroviral therapy. This chain uses TRBV7-9 with TRBJ2-1, with TRBD2 matching over 7 bases. The CDR3 DNA reads as TGTGCCAGCAGCTTCGACCGACTAGCCCTCCAACCAATTCGCCAGTTCTTC. Protein product: CASSFDRLALQPIRQFF.